The TCR beta chain under discussion was sequenced for a study of neoadjuvant anti-PD-1 for oral cavity cancer. About the study: Before surgery, most patients got three to four biweekly 3 mg/kg nivolumab doses. Non-progressing patients received a fourth nivolumab dose near day 43, then surgery on days 50-56. Findings and caveats of the study: Non-responders to neoadjuvant nivolumab had significantly more clonal PBMC T cells than responders.

PBMC libraries mostly used approximately 0.5 ug of input genomic DNA, with six replicates per sample. Here immunoSEQ multiplex PCR was the method, and the copy in TCRdb shows in-frame clones only, minus some. The sample lists over 80,000 clones; 84% were seen once. In the case of this clone: Antigen specificity is unknown.

V gave up 1 base and J gave up 6 bases; unmatched junction bases: 5. The CDR3 totals 14 residues. CDR1 and CDR2 (germline): SGHDT, YYEEEE. The TCR originated in a person between 40 and 85 years old with oral cavity squamous cell carcinoma. The material was PBMCs, obtained before nivolumab (anti-PD-1) treatment. This chain joins TRBV5-6 and TRBJ1-2; 8 positions agree with TRBD1. The CDR3 region has the DNA TGTGCCAGCAGCTTGTCGGACAGGGTCGATGGCTACACCTTC. Translating it yields CASSLSDRVDGYTF.